The entry that follows covers one T cell receptor (beta chain) sequence. Its specificity is unknown. A 1 in 200,000 to 1 in 1 million T cell depth was the sequencing target. TCRdb's copy holds only in-frame clones and misses some; the assay was immunoSEQ multiplex PCR. The data show hundreds of thousands of clones, 60% to 80% seen once. The record originates from a study of cytotoxic CD8 clonotypes in ibrutinib-treated CLL. Study observations and caveats: Circulating CD8+ T-cell counts were tracked by baseline clonality, which exceeded that of age-matched healthy donors. Clonality climbed at ibrutinib response, then dropped toward baseline at progression. Among the clonotypes, public ones were uncommon and contracted or held stable on treatment.

CDR1 MNHEY and CDR2 SVGAGI come from the germline V gene. The length of the CDR3 is 16 residues. The germline V and J ends were trimmed by 2 bases and 10 bases, with 23 bases remaining between them. The starting material was PBMCs, obtained after 36 months of ibrutinib treatment. The receptor was derived from a human donor with chronic lymphocytic leukemia. The V call is TRBV6-5, the J call TRBJ1-1, with D perhaps matching TRBD1 (5 bases). CDR3 amino acids: CASSYATGGLGLLAFF. The CDR3 DNA follows: TGTGCCAGCAGTTACGCGACGGGGGGTCTCGGTTTGTTAGCTTTCTTT.